This entry features one TCR beta chain sequence. Which antigen it targets is not known. There are no base qualities to consult, and no much larger clone falls within one base. From a lookup of the germline V gene, CDR1 and CDR2 are SGDLS and YYNGEE. Here V drops 4 bases and J drops 0 bases, and the junction holds 5 bases not matched to any gene. Inclusive of the bounding cysteine and phenylalanine, the CDR3 is 15 residues long. Just the 45-base CDR3 DNA is kept, in frame starting at base 1. TCRbeta CDR3 regions were amplified from genomic DNA using the immunoSEQ Assay, a bias-controlled multiplex PCR. On the authors' methods: Within the assay, amplification of reference gene primers was used to estimate how many nucleated cells each sample contained. To quantify the absolute abundance of each unique TCRbeta CDR3 rearrangement, sequence reads were collapsed and filtered. Productive Simpson clonality was computed per sample as the square root of Simpson's diversity index over productive rearrangements. TCRdb re-hosts the immuneACCESS table, in-frame sequences only. Its copies lack some clones; in the studies checked, an unresolved V gene accounts for under half of them, and the cause for the rest is not known. V and J calls and clone size are as listed in that table; D and trimming were resolved from the DNA. The table for this sample lists around 60,000 clones; 88% of them were counted only once. The top ten clones comprise roughly 4% of the sample.

This entry is derived from a study of blood T cell repertoires in COVID-19 (TCRdb year 2020). Notes on the research overall: Collaborator samples came from the United States, Italy and Spain and covered acute and convalescent phases of COVID-19. The material from the prospective study consisted of cDNA or gDNA derived from T cells, B-cell-depleted T cells, or PBMCs. Deeply sampled blood TCRbeta repertoires from subjects exposed to, actively infected with, or recovered from COVID-19 were included in the dataset. The repertoires were released in a freely available public database intended as a resource for research on the immune response to SARS-CoV-2. The samples were drawn from two sources: the first 160 participants of the ongoing ImmuneRACE study, and over 950 subjects contributed by 6 global collaborators. A de-identified subject ID, COVID-19 status, age in years and sex were almost always included in the sample metadata. Where available, HLA class I and class II types were taken from metadata supplied by the sample provider and were not determined by assay-based typing.

Paper-wide results and their limitations: The quantity of clinical and demographic metadata differed by source and by participant and was supplied without curation.

The collaborating institutions used their own protocols to collect whole blood in K2EDTA tubes. For TCRbeta analysis, collaborator samples were shipped as frozen whole blood, as isolated PBMCs, or as DNA extracted from either sample type. This TCR came from a man aged 45-60 years with active COVID-19. The V and J genes are TRBV9 and TRBJ2-7; TRBD1 agrees with 9 junctional bases. Sequencing was done on a sample of peripheral blood. At the DNA level, the sequence is TGTGCCAGCAGCCCAGGGGGACAGGGCTCCTACGAGCAGTACTTC. Its protein is CASSPGGQGSYEQYF.